The entry below gives a single T cell receptor beta chain sequence along with its context. What it binds is unknown. Synthesis of TCR cDNA relied on 5'RACE template switching, which attached a universal primer site and UMIs. TCRdb re-called the 5' RACE reads with MiXCR, one entry per CDR3 protein. The sample lists 300,000 to 350,000 distinct CDR3 sequences, over 8.5% occurring once. CDR3 size: 15 residues. The germline V gene has CDR1 SGHRS and CDR2 YFSETQ. The ends were cut back, 4 bases at V and 2 bases at J, with 15 bases in the middle. This specimen belongs to a study of T cells after yellow fever vaccination. Study conclusions and caveats: A small proportion of clonotypes was detected in both the CD4 and CD8 compartments. The secondary response peaked faster, at day 5 versus 15, but was weaker. Any FACS-sorted repertoire could hold abundant clonotypes that contaminate it from the bulk population.

The rearrangement uses TRBV5-1 and TRBJ1-1; a possible D gene is TRBD1 (6 bases). Source: CD4+ T cells sorted from PBMCs, taken 45 days after the yellow fever booster vaccination. The receptor comes from a young man who received the YFV17D yellow fever vaccine. This CDR3 is CASSPWGAGNTEAFF. The CDR3, as DNA: TGCGCCAGCAGCCCGTGGGGGGCCGGAAACACTGAAGCTTTCTTT. The full variable domain, in which reference TRBV5-1 and TRBJ1-1 provide the parts outside the CDR3, is KAGVTQTPRYLIKTRGQQVTLSCSPISGHRSVSWYQQTPGQGLQFLFEYFSETQRNKGNFPGRFSGRQFSNSRSEMNVSTLELGDSALYLCASSPWGAGNTEAFFGQGTRLTVV.